The 27 T cell receptor beta chains below were found in one sample sequenced in a study of shared clonotypes between healthy human individuals. The table came from immunoSEQ multiplex PCR; TCRdb's copy has only in-frame clones and leaves some out. The sample consists of about half a million clones, roughly four fifths of them appearing once. Sequenced input: PBMCs. The receptor set was obtained from a woman in her thirties or forties in good health. Some clones in this sample may be carry-over from other donors' samples.

V usage is TRBV14 and J usage is TRBJ2-2, with D tentatively TRBD2 (6 bases). Germline CDR1 reads SGHDN; CDR2 reads FVKESK. The CDR3 runs 13 residues. V lost 5 bases, J lost 8 bases, and 12 bases lay in between. CDR3 amino acids: CASSYLRGGELFF. CDR3 DNA: TGTGCCAGCAGCTACCTCCGGGGGGGGGAGCTGTTTTTT.

On this clone itself: Since a much larger clone is just one base distant, this may be a read error. Different DNA sequences within this sample yield the same CDR3. V usage is TRBV6-5 and J usage is TRBJ1-2, with D unclear. This CDR3 comprises 14 residues. From germline, CDR1 is MNHEY and CDR2 SVGAGI. Trimming removed 2 bases at V and 8 bases at J, with 15 bases between. The CDR3 is CASSYGSRSYGYTF. The CDR3 DNA reads as TGTGCCAGCAGTTACGGCAGTCGGAGCTACGGCTACACCTTC.

The chain employs TRBV5-5 and TRBJ1-5, with a possible D match to TRBD1 (6 bases). Germline V CDR1 and CDR2: SGHKS, YYEKEE (reference sequence). CDR3 length: 16 amino acids. V lost 4 bases, J lost 6 bases, and 20 bases lay in between. CDR3: CASSPSAGVGGQPQHF. CDR3 DNA: TGTGCCAGCAGCCCCAGCGCAGGGGTTGGAGGTCAGCCCCAGCATTTT. Combining the CDR3 with reference TRBV5-5 and TRBJ1-5 gives the whole variable domain DAGVTQSPTHLIKTRGQQVTLRCSPISGHKSVSWYQQVLGQGPQFIFQYYEKEERGRGNFPDRFSARQFPNYSSELNVNALLLGDSALYLCASSPSAGVGGQPQHFGDGTRLSIL.

This rearrangement joins TRBV2 to TRBJ2-1, with D perhaps matching TRBD1 (6 bases). The CDR3 sequence is 15 residues long. V dropped 4 bases and J dropped 4 bases, with 14 bases sitting between them. The germline gives CDR1 SNHLY, CDR2 FYNNEI. The CDR3 nucleotides are TGTGCCAGCAGTGGGGGGCAGGGATTTTACAATGAGCAGTTCTTC. Translated: CASSGGQGFYNEQFF.

This clone has just a few counts. This chain connects TRBV21-1 to TRBJ1-5; no check of the table's D call, TRBD1, against the DNA was made. TRBV21-1 is marked as a pseudogene. The CDR3 extends over 16 amino acids. For the CDR3, the DNA is TGTGCCAGCAGCAAAGTGACGCGACAGGGTAAACAGCCCCAGCATTTT. This encodes CASSKVTRQGKQPQHF.

The chain uses TRBV18 and TRBJ1-4, with 7 positions matching TRBD1. This CDR3 spans 14 amino acids. J gave up 5 bases and V 3 bases, and 3 bases lay outside the gene matches. Germline CDR1 is KGHSH and CDR2 is LQKENI. The CDR3 coding sequence is TGTGCCAGCTCACCCGGGACAGACAATGAAAAACTGTTTTTT. Protein sequence: CASSPGTDNEKLFF.

V is TRBV7-8 and J is TRBJ2-7; D remains unclear. Per the germline V gene, CDR1 is SGHVS and CDR2 is FQNEAQ. V gave up 2 bases and J gave up 8 bases, with 13 bases separating them. The CDR3 has 13 residues. CDR3 sequence: CASSLMQAHQQYF. The CDR3 DNA follows: TGTGCCAGCAGCTTAATGCAGGCTCACCAGCAGTACTTC.

V usage is TRBV19 and J usage is TRBJ1-1; D is possibly TRBD1 (5 bases). CDR1 is LNHDA, CDR2 SQIVND, per germline (reference sequence). The CDR3 has 14 residues. Trimming removed 4 bases at V and 3 bases at J, with 12 bases between. The CDR3 spells CASSKGHGDTEAFF. The CDR3, as DNA: TGTGCCAGTAGTAAGGGGCATGGGGACACTGAAGCTTTCTTT. The full variable domain, its missing parts supplied by reference TRBV19 and TRBJ1-1, is DGGITQSPKYLFRKEGQNVTLSCEQNLNHDAMYWYRQDPGQGLRLIYYSQIVNDFQKGDIAEGYSVSREKKESFPLTVTSAQKNPTAFYLCASSKGHGDTEAFFGQGTRLTVV.

This chain links TRBV5-6 with TRBJ1-5; D unresolved. V lost 5 bases, J lost 7 bases, and 13 bases lay in between. In germline, CDR1 is SGHDT, CDR2 YYEEEE. The CDR3 totals 13 residues. In DNA form, the CDR3 reads TGTGCCAGCAGTGCTGGCGGGTTCCAGCCCCAGCATTTT. This sequence encodes CASSAGGFQPQHF.

J is TRBJ2-2 and V is TRBV11-2; tentatively, D is TRBD1 or TRBD2 (5 bases each). Germline assignment: CDR1 SGHAT and CDR2 FQNNGV. V lost 8 bases to trimming and J lost 5 bases, with 15 bases between them. The CDR3 has 14 amino acids. The CDR3 coding sequence is TGTGCCAGCGCCGGTCTTGGGGGTACCGGGGAGCTGTTTTTT. Translating it yields CASAGLGGTGELFF.

Ten or more counts support this clone. This CDR3 reads CASSPGGLRETQYF. DNA of the CDR3: TGTGCCAGCAGTCCAGGGGGCTTGCGGGAGACCCAGTACTTC. The rearrangement uses TRBV28 and TRBJ2-5; 8 bases line up with TRBD1. Germline values: CDR1 MDHEN, CDR2 SYDVKM. Trimming took 5 bases from V and 5 from J; bases not matched to a gene: 7. This CDR3 contains 14 residues.

V gene TRBV7-9 combines with J gene TRBJ2-1, with TRBD1 matching 10 bases. Germline CDR1 reads SEHNR; CDR2 reads FQNEAQ (reference sequence). The V segment lost 5 bases and the J segment 5 bases; nucleotides outside the gene matches: 6. The CDR3 contains 15 residues. CDR3 sequence reads: CASSLRDRGHNEQFF. In DNA form, the CDR3 reads TGTGCCAGCAGCCTCCGGGACAGGGGTCACAATGAGCAGTTCTTC.

This clone has more than one count but fewer than ten. The identical CDR3 is also encoded by other nucleotide sequences in the sample. The chain employs TRBV4-1 and TRBJ1-1; 7 nucleotides agree with TRBD1. V dropped 1 base and J dropped 1; count of bases not matched to a gene: 6. Germline V CDR1 and CDR2: MGHRA, YSYEKL. The CDR3 is 16 residues long. CDR3 loop: CASSQGQGGRNTEAFF. DNA for the CDR3: TGCGCCAGCAGCCAAGGCCAGGGGGGCAGGAACACTGAAGCTTTCTTT.

A few counts support this clone. The chain links TRBV9 to TRBJ1-1; D possibly corresponds to TRBD1 (5 bases). CDR3 size: 14 residues. CDR1 is SGDLS and CDR2 is YYNGEE in the germline V gene. Trimming removed 2 bases from V and 4 bases from J, with 12 bases in between. DNA for the CDR3: TGTGCCAGCAGCGTGCGAGGCGGGGCCACTGAAGCTTTCTTT. It yields the protein CASSVRGGATEAFF.

The chain recombines TRBV6-4 with TRBJ2-1; 7 nucleotides line up with TRBD2. V shed 7 bases, J shed 3 bases, and the junction held 15 bases outside the gene matches. Germline-derived CDR1 and CDR2 are MRHNA and SNTAGT. The CDR3 consists of 17 residues. In DNA form, the CDR3 reads TGTGCCAGCATGAGACGGGACTACCCTTTAAACTACAATGAGCAGTTCTTC. Amino acid sequence: CASMRRDYPLNYNEQFF.

The chain uses TRBV5-1 and TRBJ2-3, with 10 bases that match TRBD2. J lost 4 bases, V lost 7 bases, and 9 bases had no gene match. CDR1 and CDR2 from the germline V gene are SGHRS and YFSETQ. The CDR3 covers 15 residues. CDR3 sequence reads: CASEIAGGGADTQYF. As DNA, the CDR3 is TGCGCCAGCGAAATAGCGGGAGGTGGCGCAGATACGCAGTATTTT. Based on the CDR3 plus reference TRBV5-1 and TRBJ2-3, the full variable domain is KAGVTQTPRYLIKTRGQQVTLSCSPISGHRSVSWYQQTPGQGLQFLFEYFSETQRNKGNFPGRFSGRQFSNSRSEMNVSTLELGDSALYLCASEIAGGGADTQYFGPGTRLTVL.

This clone was seen a handful of times. The chain couples TRBV7-2 to TRBJ2-5, with 10 nucleotides matching TRBD1. The CDR3 loop spans 16 amino acids. With 2 bases clipped from V and 5 bases from J, the junction kept 8 bases outside the gene matches. Per the germline V gene, CDR1 is SGHTA and CDR2 is FQGNSA. The CDR3 sequence: CASSLSGTGDGETQYF. In nucleotides, the CDR3 is TGTGCCAGCAGCTTATCAGGGACAGGGGATGGGGAGACCCAGTACTTC. The full variable domain, its missing parts supplied by reference TRBV7-2 and TRBJ2-5, is GAGVSQSPSNKVTEKGKDVELRCDPISGHTALYWYRQSLGQGLEFLIYFQGNSAPDKSGLPSDRFSAERTGGSVSTLTIQRTQQEDSAVYLCASSLSGTGDGETQYFGPGTRLLVL.

The sample holds one count of this clone. The chain links TRBV28 to TRBJ2-5; D possibly corresponds to TRBD2 (5 bases). The CDR3 consists of 12 residues. The germline V gene encodes CDR1 MDHEN and CDR2 SYDVKM. V lost 10 bases, J lost 2 bases, and 11 bases lay in between. The CDR3 DNA reads TGTGCCACCAACGGGGTACAAGAGACCCAGTACTTC. Translated, it gives CATNGVQETQYF. The variable domain in full, with the rest retrieved from reference TRBV28 and TRBJ2-5, is DVKVTQSSRYLVKRTGEKVFLECVQDMDHENMFWYRQDPGLGLRLIYFSYDVKMKEKGDIPEGYSVSREKKERFSLILESASTNQTSMYLCATNGVQETQYFGPGTRLLVL.

Comment on this clone: A read error is the likely source, as a far larger clone sits one nucleotide away. The chain carries TRBV10-2 and TRBJ2-1, with 8 bases that match TRBD2. CDR1 and CDR2 from the germline V gene are WSHSY and SAAADI. The CDR3 length is 12 residues. With 6 bases clipped from V and 13 bases from J, the junction kept 8 bases outside the gene matches. CDR3 nucleotides: TGCGCCAGCAGCAAACTAGCGGAAGTACAGTTCTTC. Translation: CASSKLAEVQFF.

The J gene is TRBJ2-5, the V gene TRBV10-1, with a weak D call TRBD2 (5 bases). In germline, CDR1 is WNHNN, CDR2 SYGVQD (reference sequence). Deletions cut 0 bases from V and 6 bases from J, with 14 bases between. CDR3 length: 15 residues. The CDR3 reads CASSESRLSQKTQYF. Written as DNA, the CDR3 is TGCGCCAGCAGTGAGTCCCGACTAAGCCAGAAGACCCAGTACTTC.

The chain carries TRBV7-2 and TRBJ2-7; the match to TRBD1 covers 9 bases. V gave up 5 bases and J gave up 3 bases; unmatched junction bases: 5. Looked up from germline, CDR1 is SGHTA and CDR2 is FQGNSA. This CDR3 spans 14 amino acids. CDR3 DNA sequence: TGTGCCAGCAGCATGGGACAGGGAGTCTACGAGCAGTACTTC. This sequence encodes CASSMGQGVYEQYF.

V is TRBV30 and J is TRBJ1-1; D is ambiguous. Looked up from germline, CDR1 is GTSNPN and CDR2 is SVGIG (reference sequence). The CDR3 has 14 residues. Trimming left V 3 bases short and J 4 bases short, with 15 bases between. The CDR3 spells CAWRPPGWGTEAFF. As DNA, the CDR3 is TGTGCCTGGAGGCCCCCAGGTTGGGGCACTGAAGCTTTCTTT.

The rearrangement uses TRBV30 and TRBJ2-3, with 8 bases fitting TRBD2. The CDR3 totals 18 residues. The V segment lost 0 bases and the J segment 1 base; nucleotides outside the gene matches: 12. The germline CDR1 and CDR2 sequences are GTSNPN and SVGIG (reference sequence). CDR3 sequence: CAWSVRVGRAIGTDTQYF. The CDR3 nucleotides read TGTGCCTGGAGTGTTCGGGTCGGGAGGGCGATTGGCACAGATACGCAGTATTTT.

This chain joins TRBV9 and TRBJ2-2; D call uncertain. There are 14 residues in the CDR3. Germline loops: CDR1 SGDLS, CDR2 YYNGEE. V lost 1 base to trimming and J lost 1 base, with 5 bases between them. CDR3 in amino acids: CASSVSLNTGELFF. The DNA of the CDR3 is TGTGCCAGCAGCGTATCTTTGAACACCGGGGAGCTGTTTTTT. Drawing the rest from reference TRBV9 and TRBJ2-2, the complete variable domain is DSGVTQTPKHLITATGQRVTLRCSPRSGDLSVYWYQQSLDQGLQFLIQYYNGEERAKGNILERFSAQQFPDLHSELNLSSLELGDSALYFCASSVSLNTGELFFGEGSRLTVL.

Turning to this clone: It may be a read error: a sequence one base away is much more abundant. Different DNA sequences within this sample yield the same CDR3. V gene TRBV30 combines with J gene TRBJ1-5, with a tentative D call TRBD1 (5 bases). From germline, CDR1 is GTSNPN and CDR2 SVGIG (reference sequence). There are 13 residues in the CDR3. V was pared by 0 bases and J by 2 bases, with 5 bases between. Here the CDR3 reads CAWSVQGNQPQHF. The CDR3 DNA sequence: TGTGCCTGGAGTGTACAGGGCAATCAGCCCCAGCATTTT.

The V and J genes are TRBV5-1 and TRBJ2-5; TRBD1 matches 7 bases. V shed 3 bases, J shed 2 bases, and the junction held 10 bases outside the gene matches. Per the germline V gene, CDR1 is SGHRS and CDR2 is YFSETQ. This CDR3 has 16 residues. CDR3 loop: CASSSLLQGRQETQYF. CDR3 in DNA: TGCGCCAGCAGCTCGCTCCTACAGGGGAGACAAGAGACCCAGTACTTC. Full variable domain (rest looked up from reference TRBV5-1 and TRBJ2-5): KAGVTQTPRYLIKTRGQQVTLSCSPISGHRSVSWYQQTPGQGLQFLFEYFSETQRNKGNFPGRFSGRQFSNSRSEMNVSTLELGDSALYLCASSSLLQGRQETQYFGPGTRLLVL.

J is TRBJ2-7 and V is TRBV7-9; D uncertain. The CDR3 spans 14 residues. Germline V gene data show CDR1 as SEHNR and CDR2 as FQNEAQ (reference sequence). V shed 5 bases and J shed 3 bases, with 14 bases lying between them. The chain's CDR3 is CASSTTDPSYEQYF. As DNA, the CDR3 is TGTGCCAGCAGCACCACGGACCCGAGCTACGAGCAGTACTTC.